This T cell receptor beta chain was identified during a study of tumor-infiltrating lymphocytes in oesophageal squamous cell carcinoma. This clonotype came up a few times. One entry per CDR3 protein results from TCRdb running MiXCR on the PCR reads. The table shows approximately 20,000 distinct CDR3 sequences, with around 40% occurring only once. This receptor was obtained from a male donor with esophageal squamous cell carcinoma. Input material: blood.

The CDR3 spells CASESSGNTIYF. The CDR3, as DNA: TGTGCCAGCGAGAGCTCTGGAAACACCATATATTTT. This chain uses TRBV19 with TRBJ1-3, with D hard to call. The ends were cut back, 9 bases at V and 0 bases at J, with 6 bases in the middle. The CDR3 extends over 12 amino acids. Germline-derived CDR1 and CDR2 are LNHDA and SQIVND (reference sequence).